This T cell receptor beta chain originates from a study of tumor and adjacent non-tumor tissue in lung cancer. No cell sorting was done before RNA was extracted from the tissue. Newly diagnosed lung cancer patients had thoracic surgery in China, August–late 2014, without prior chemotherapy. Per the germline V gene, CDR1 is MDHEN and CDR2 is SYDVKM. Trimming left V 4 bases short and J 7 bases short, with 22 bases between. This CDR3 is built from 17 residues. Three rounds of nested PCR, following a modified ARM-PCR protocol, produced the TCRbeta library. Using its own MiXCR run on the multiplex PCR reads, TCRdb lists one record per CDR3 protein. Seen here are fewer than 120,000 distinct CDR3 sequences, roughly 84% observed once, and the top ten hold more than 20%.

The TCR was taken from a man aged 65-85 years with non-small cell lung cancer. The chain recombines TRBV28 with TRBJ1-4, with D unresolved. The source material was lung tumor tissue. The CDR3 DNA reads TGTGCCAGCAGTTCCGCTATCGGGCAGTCAACTGTTGAAAAACTGTTTTTT. Translated, it gives CASSSAIGQSTVEKLFF.